This record concerns one TCR beta chain sequence. Its antigen is still unknown. From germline, CDR1 is MNHEY and CDR2 SMNVEV (reference sequence). V lost 5 bases and J lost 1; bases outside the gene matches: 6. CDR3 length: 15 residues. This specimen comes from a study of a mutant IDH1 vaccine in newly diagnosed glioma. Measured with immunoSEQ multiplex PCR; TCRdb has only the in-frame clones, and not every one. Here the sample spans 35,000 to 50,000 clones, 65% to 90% being singletons. As to time point: week 35, safety follow-up. The content of each vaccine dose was 300 ug of mutant IDH1 20-mer peptide, and topical imiquimod accompanied it. Vaccinations, eight in total, occurred in weeks 1, 3, 5, 7, 11, 15, 19, 23.

This receptor was identified in a woman aged 45 to 65 with glioma. This chain joins TRBV27 and TRBJ1-1; 8 nucleotides line up with TRBD1. Specimen: PBMCs, collected from a glioma patient whose treatment included an IDH1 peptide vaccine. The CDR3 nucleotides read TGTGCCAGCAGTACCCAGACAGGGGCGAACACTGAAGCTTTCTTT. It is translated as CASSTQTGANTEAFF.